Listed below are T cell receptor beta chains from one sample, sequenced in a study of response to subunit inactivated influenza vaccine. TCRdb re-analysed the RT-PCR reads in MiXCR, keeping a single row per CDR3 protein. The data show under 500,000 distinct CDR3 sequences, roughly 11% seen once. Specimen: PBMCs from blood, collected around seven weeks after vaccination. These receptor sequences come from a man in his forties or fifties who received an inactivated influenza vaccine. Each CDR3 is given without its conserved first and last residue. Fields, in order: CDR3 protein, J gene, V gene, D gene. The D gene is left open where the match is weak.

CDR3: ATSDFLAGKGRNEQF
J: TRBJ2-1
V: TRBV24-1
D: TRBD2

CDR3: ASSLEQGAGYGELF
J: TRBJ2-2
V: TRBV12-3/TRBV12-4
D: TRBD1

CDR3: ASSLDGTGGYEQY
J: TRBJ2-7
V: TRBV5-6
D: TRBD1

CDR3: ASSIGGTYNEQF
J: TRBJ2-1
V: TRBV12-3/TRBV12-4
D: .

CDR3: ASSSRGRNTGELF
J: TRBJ2-2
V: TRBV11-3
D: TRBD2

CDR3: ASSLVSGNSPLH
J: TRBJ1-6
V: TRBV7-2
D: .

CDR3: ASSNERGLKDTQY
J: TRBJ2-3
V: TRBV3-1
D: .

CDR3: SARQDRTNYGYT
J: TRBJ1-2
V: TRBV20-1
D: TRBD1

CDR3: ASSPGAGQEQTQY
J: TRBJ2-5
V: TRBV5-1
D: TRBD2

CDR3: ASSEFPATDTQY
J: TRBJ2-3
V: TRBV6-1
D: .

CDR3: ASSFVATEAF
J: TRBJ1-1
V: TRBV12-3/TRBV12-4
D: .

CDR3: ASSQGQGRLPEAF
J: TRBJ1-1
V: TRBV21-1
D: .

CDR3: ASSSTGQGGEKLF
J: TRBJ1-4
V: TRBV28
D: TRBD1

CDR3: ASRPPHGGGTDTQY
J: TRBJ2-3
V: TRBV12-3/TRBV12-4
D: .

CDR3: ASSLVGVGSGANVLT
J: TRBJ2-6
V: TRBV5-1
D: .

CDR3: ASSAGGPAYEQY
J: TRBJ2-7
V: TRBV28
D: .

CDR3: ASRRGLAGAHEQY
J: TRBJ2-7
V: TRBV28
D: TRBD2

CDR3: ASRTRTPDAKDTQY
J: TRBJ2-3
V: TRBV27
D: .

CDR3: AISAGQGDEQF
J: TRBJ2-1
V: TRBV10-3
D: TRBD1

CDR3: ASSLGLRAKGGEQF
J: TRBJ2-1
V: TRBV11-2
D: .

CDR3: ASSGVRQSFQETQY
J: TRBJ2-5
V: TRBV2
D: .

CDR3: ASSLDPANTGELF
J: TRBJ2-2
V: TRBV5-5
D: .

CDR3: SARDILAGEHNEQF
J: TRBJ2-1
V: TRBV20-1
D: TRBD2

CDR3: ASSGGQNQPQH
J: TRBJ1-5
V: TRBV5-6
D: TRBD1

CDR3: ASSPSGTLYYNEQF
J: TRBJ2-1
V: TRBV12-3/TRBV12-4
D: .

CDR3: ASSATSGSFSYNEQF
J: TRBJ2-1
V: TRBV9
D: TRBD2

CDR3: ASSKYTAGTGDEQY
J: TRBJ2-7
V: TRBV7-2
D: TRBD1

CDR3: ASSPGQATKQY
J: TRBJ2-5
V: TRBV19
D: TRBD1

CDR3: ASSSRDRGNTEAF
J: TRBJ1-1
V: TRBV7-2
D: TRBD1

CDR3: SAKGPGETYNEQF
J: TRBJ2-1
V: TRBV20-1
D: .

CDR3: ASSILAGVEQF
J: TRBJ2-1
V: TRBV7-2
D: TRBD2

CDR3: ASSLGGQGHEQY
J: TRBJ2-7
V: TRBV7-2
D: .

CDR3: SALDSFSYEQY
J: TRBJ2-7
V: TRBV29-1
D: .

CDR3: ASSYSGSGLTYNEQF
J: TRBJ2-1
V: TRBV6-2/TRBV6-3
D: TRBD2

CDR3: AWRASGDTQY
J: TRBJ2-3
V: TRBV30
D: .

CDR3: ASSLTPGTVPDTQY
J: TRBJ2-3
V: TRBV7-6
D: .

CDR3: ASSKSTQRGSTGELF
J: TRBJ2-2
V: TRBV4-3
D: TRBD2

CDR3: ASSRPGRVETQY
J: TRBJ2-5
V: TRBV12-3/TRBV12-4
D: .

CDR3: ATRGSITDTQY
J: TRBJ2-3
V: TRBV24-1
D: .

CDR3: SATGRDTKNIQY
J: TRBJ2-4
V: TRBV20-1
D: .

CDR3: SAAKTGNEKLF
J: TRBJ1-4
V: TRBV29-1
D: TRBD1

CDR3: SATPGTGRPYEQY
J: TRBJ2-7
V: TRBV20-1
D: TRBD1

CDR3: ASSPTVSETQY
J: TRBJ2-5
V: TRBV12-3/TRBV12-4
D: .

CDR3: ASSLGLAGMETQY
J: TRBJ2-5
V: TRBV18
D: TRBD2

CDR3: ASSLAGLAGINEQF
J: TRBJ2-1
V: TRBV5-1
D: TRBD2

CDR3: ASSDLRLAGTTDTQY
J: TRBJ2-3
V: TRBV9
D: TRBD2